This T cell receptor beta chain was found in a study of shared clonotypes between healthy human individuals. Sequencing used immunoSEQ multiplex PCR; TCRdb keeps in-frame clones, though not all of them. The sample includes more than 550,000 clones, 90% of them seen just once. This CDR3 has 14 amino acids. The V segment lost 5 bases and the J segment 9 bases; nucleotides outside the gene matches: 4. From germline, CDR1 is MNHEY and CDR2 SMNVEV (reference sequence). The J gene is TRBJ2-1, the V gene TRBV27, with TRBD2 identical over 13 bases. This clonotype was obtained from a man between 18 and 29 years old in good health. Some clones in this sample may be carry-over from other donors' samples. The sample consisted of memory CD8+ T cells from PBMCs. Described subset: CD45RO+ cells pooled with CCR7-negative TemRA cells. The CDR3 loop reads CASSPGLAGVEQFF. CDR3 sequence (DNA): TGTGCCAGCAGTCCAGGACTAGCGGGGGTTGAGCAGTTCTTC.